The 12 T cell receptor beta chains below all came from one sample that was sequenced in a study of response to subunit inactivated influenza vaccine. TCRdb redid the calling of the RT-PCR reads with MiXCR, one entry per CDR3 protein. The table includes 860,000 or so distinct CDR3 sequences, roughly 20% detected once. The sequences come from PBMCs from blood, collected 4 to 6 days after vaccination. These receptor sequences come from a man between 50 and 59 years old who received an inactivated influenza vaccine.

The rearrangement uses TRBV4-1 and TRBJ2-1; D gene uncertain. CDR1 and CDR2 from the germline V gene are MGHRA and YSYEKL. With 4 bases removed from V and 10 bases from J, the gap between germline ends came to 20 bases. The CDR3 is 15 amino acids. The CDR3 sequence is CASSPSMGYYPEQFF. As DNA, the CDR3 is TGCGCCAGCAGCCCTAGTATGGGATACTACCCGGAGCAGTTCTTC.

A few counts support this clonotype. This chain joins TRBV12-3 or TRBV12-4 and TRBJ2-3; 7 bases match TRBD2. The junction had 9 bases not matched to a gene; V was cut back by 6 bases and J by 3 bases. CDR3 size: 15 residues. CDR3 amino acids: CASRLGASGTDTQYF. The CDR3 DNA is TGTGCCAGCAGACTAGGGGCTAGCGGAACAGATACGCAGTATTTT.

The J gene is TRBJ2-3, the V gene TRBV13; D remains unclear. The V gene's germline CDR1 is PRHDT and CDR2 FYEKMQ (reference sequence). The V gene lost 5 bases and the J gene lost 2 bases, with 11 bases spanning the gap. CDR3 length: 14 residues. The CDR3 DNA follows: TGTGCCAGCAGCGCAAGAAGGAACACAGATACGCAGTATTTT. It codes for CASSARRNTDTQYF.

The chain combines TRBV6-1 with TRBJ2-1; maybe TRBD1 (5 bases). Looked up from germline, CDR1 is MNHNS and CDR2 is SASEGT. This CDR3 spans 16 amino acids. With 7 bases removed from V and 5 bases from J, the gap between germline ends came to 21 bases. The CDR3 protein is CASTRHRSGPDNEQFF. The CDR3 nucleotides are TGTGCCAGCACCCGCCACAGGAGTGGGCCCGACAATGAGCAGTTCTTC.

The chain employs TRBV6-6 and TRBJ1-2; D is ambiguous. Trimming removed 6 bases from V and 5 bases from J, with 10 bases in between. Germline V CDR1 and CDR2: MNHNY, SVGAGI (reference sequence). CDR3 length equals 12 residues. The CDR3 nucleotides are TGTGCCAGCAGCAGAGCGGGGTATGGCTACACCTTC. Translating gives CASSRAGYGYTF.

The rearrangement uses TRBV6-2 or TRBV6-3 and TRBJ2-1, with TRBD2 matching over 10 bases. The germline CDR1 and CDR2 sequences are MNHEY and SVGEGT. Trimming at V came to 3 bases and at J to 0 bases, leaving 11 bases not matched to a gene. The length of the CDR3 is 19 residues. In DNA form, the CDR3 reads TGTGCCAGCAGTTATAGCCGGACTAGCGGACCGAGCTCCTACAATGAGCAGTTCTTC. It codes for CASSYSRTSGPSSYNEQFF.

The chain couples TRBV12-3 or TRBV12-4 to TRBJ2-1; D is perhaps TRBD1 (5 bases). CDR3 length equals 15 residues. V was clipped by 1 base and J by 8 bases, with 15 bases between them. DNA for the CDR3: TGTGCCAGCAGTTTAGATCCAGGGAAGAGCCATGAGCAGTTCTTC. Its protein product is CASSLDPGKSHEQFF.

This clonotype was recorded many times. J is TRBJ1-1 and V is TRBV6-1, with 9 bases that match TRBD1. The CDR3 length is 15 residues. Germline assignment: CDR1 MNHNS and CDR2 SASEGT. Trimming removed 6 bases from V and 1 base from J; junction bases left unmatched: 6. The chain's CDR3 is CASSDRGKGNTEAFF. The CDR3 nucleotides are TGTGCCAGCAGCGACAGGGGGAAGGGGAACACTGAAGCTTTCTTT.

The V and J genes are TRBV6-1 and TRBJ2-3; D gene uncertain. Per the germline V gene, CDR1 is MNHNS and CDR2 is SASEGT. Trimming took 8 bases from V and 2 from J, leaving 11 bases between them. There are 13 residues in the CDR3. CDR3 bases: TGTGCCAGCCTCGGCAGTGACACAGATACGCAGTATTTT. Its translation: CASLGSDTDTQYF.

The chain joins TRBV7-3 to TRBJ2-7, with TRBD2 identical over 8 bases. Germline V gene sequence: CDR1 SGHTA, CDR2 FQGTGA. The CDR3 has 13 residues. J was trimmed by 7 bases and V by 5 bases; bases with no gene match: 7. The CDR3: CASSETSGREQYF. The DNA for the CDR3 is TGTGCCAGCAGCGAAACTAGCGGCAGGGAGCAGTACTTC.

The sample holds a few counts of this clonotype. J is TRBJ1-2 and V is TRBV4-2; 7 nucleotides agree with TRBD1. The ends lost 2 bases at V and 8 bases at J; junction bases unmatched: 5. From germline, CDR1 is LGHNA and CDR2 YNFKEQ. The CDR3 runs to 13 residues. This CDR3 is CASSQPTGTGYTF. The CDR3, as DNA: TGTGCCAGCAGCCAACCGACAGGGACCGGCTACACCTTC.

The V and J genes are TRBV4-3 and TRBJ2-7, with no clear D. The CDR3 is made up of 15 amino acids. Germline assignment: CDR1 LGHNA and CDR2 YSLEER. V dropped 0 bases and J dropped 3 bases, with 12 bases sitting between them. This chain's CDR3 is CASSQDFPSYYEQYF. The CDR3 nucleotides are TGCGCCAGCAGCCAAGATTTCCCCAGTTACTACGAGCAGTACTTC.